This TCR beta chain was captured in a study of T-cell reconstitution after alpha-beta-depleted transplantation in children. Findings and caveats of the study: The origin of high day-60 TCRbeta diversity in some patients lay in surviving recipient T cells and thymic progenitors. Expanded graft clones, several hundred of them, were reportedly the source of alpha-beta T cells about two months after transplant. Hyperexpanded clones declined; after one year, newly produced T cells mostly supplied diversity.

Germline V lookup: CDR1 GTSNPN, CDR2 SVGIG (reference sequence). This CDR3 has 17 amino acids. The ends were cut back, 0 bases at V and 6 bases at J, with 22 bases in the middle. This clonotype has ten or more counts. Antigen: not known. Library preparation (for TCRbeta) was performed with unique molecular identifiers. Each CDR3 protein is one row after TCRdb ran MiXCR on the PCR reads. In the table there are roughly 280,000 distinct CDR3 sequences, approximately 10% of which are singletons. The receptor comes from a male patient between 2 and 15 years old who had a stem cell transplant for chronic granulomatous disease, so the T cells may come from the graft donor. The chain employs TRBV30 and TRBJ2-3; D is possibly TRBD1 (6 bases). The sample here was peripheral blood, taken 180 days after TCRalphabeta/CD19-depleted stem cell transplant. This CDR3 is CAWSVLTGLGVLDTQYF. DNA of the CDR3: TGTGCCTGGAGTGTACTTACAGGGCTAGGGGTTTTGGATACGCAGTATTTT.